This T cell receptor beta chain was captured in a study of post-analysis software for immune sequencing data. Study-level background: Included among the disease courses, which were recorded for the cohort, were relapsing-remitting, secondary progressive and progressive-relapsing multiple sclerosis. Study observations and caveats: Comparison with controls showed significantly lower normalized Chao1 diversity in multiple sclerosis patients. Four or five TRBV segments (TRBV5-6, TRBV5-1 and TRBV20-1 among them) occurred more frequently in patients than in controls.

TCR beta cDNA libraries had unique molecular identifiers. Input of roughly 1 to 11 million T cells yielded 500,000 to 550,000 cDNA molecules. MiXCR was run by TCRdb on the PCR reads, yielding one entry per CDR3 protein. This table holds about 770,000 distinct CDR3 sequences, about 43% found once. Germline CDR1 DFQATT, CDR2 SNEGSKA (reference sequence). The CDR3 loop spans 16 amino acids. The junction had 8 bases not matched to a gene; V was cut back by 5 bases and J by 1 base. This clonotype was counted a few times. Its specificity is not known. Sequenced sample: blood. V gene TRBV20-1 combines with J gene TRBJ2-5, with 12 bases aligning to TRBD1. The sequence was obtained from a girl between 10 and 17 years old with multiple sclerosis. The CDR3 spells CSAPGTGGLGQETQYF. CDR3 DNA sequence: TGCAGTGCTCCCGGGACAGGGGGCTTAGGCCAAGAGACCCAGTACTTC.